These 27 T cell receptor beta chains originate from one sample sequenced in a study of blood T cell repertoires in COVID-19. Using immunoSEQ multiplex PCR, the repertoire was profiled, and TCRdb retains in-frame clones only, with some absent. The sample holds over 250,000 clones; 70% to 90% are singletons and the top ten take more than 9.5%. The material sequenced was peripheral blood. These receptors originate from a woman aged 70 to 79 with acute or convalescent COVID-19.

On this clone itself: Other DNA sequences of this sample code for an identical CDR3. CDR3 sequence: CASRRDRTEAFF. The CDR3 region has the DNA TGTGCCAGCAGGAGAGACAGGACTGAAGCTTTCTTT. The rearrangement uses TRBV6-5 and TRBJ1-1; D perhaps matches TRBD1 (6 bases). Trimming left V 6 bases short and J 5 bases short, with 10 bases between. Per germline, CDR1 MNHEY and CDR2 SVGAGI. This CDR3 spans 12 amino acids.

This clone was detected only a few times. This chain uses TRBV12-5 with TRBJ1-1, with D unresolved. V was pared by 10 bases and J by 1 base, with 13 bases between. The V gene's germline CDR1 is LGHNT and CDR2 FRNRAP. The CDR3 consists of 13 residues. The CDR3 is CATTERENTEAFF. The CDR3 nucleotides are TGTGCTACTACAGAACGGGAGAACACTGAAGCTTTCTTT.

The V and J genes are TRBV5-1 and TRBJ2-2; TRBD2 agrees at 9 bases. The CDR3 is made up of 15 amino acids. The germline CDR1 and CDR2 sequences are SGHRS and YFSETQ. J was trimmed by 5 bases and V by 5 bases; bases with no gene match: 7. The CDR3 sequence is CASRPTGLATGELFF. The CDR3 DNA follows: TGCGCCAGCAGACCGACGGGACTAGCAACCGGGGAGCTGTTTTTT. Full variable domain (remainder filled in from reference TRBV5-1 and TRBJ2-2): KAGVTQTPRYLIKTRGQQVTLSCSPISGHRSVSWYQQTPGQGLQFLFEYFSETQRNKGNFPGRFSGRQFSNSRSEMNVSTLELGDSALYLCASRPTGLATGELFFGEGSRLTVL.

Only a few counts were recorded for this clone. The CDR3 here is CATKRGGGPLYEQYF. For the CDR3, the DNA is TGTGCCACCAAAAGGGGGGGAGGCCCCCTCTACGAGCAGTACTTC. The rearrangement links TRBV6-5 to TRBJ2-7; D is perhaps TRBD2 (7 bases). This CDR3 comprises 15 residues. V lost 10 bases, J lost 3 bases, and 22 bases lay in between. The germline gives CDR1 MNHEY, CDR2 SVGAGI.

The gene calls are TRBV30 and TRBJ2-4; no clear D. Germline V CDR1 and CDR2: GTSNPN, SVGIG (reference sequence). V was trimmed by 7 bases and J by 0 bases, leaving 13 bases between them. The CDR3 runs 14 residues. The CDR3 DNA is TGTGCCTCGCAACTATTTACAGCCAAAAACATTCAGTACTTC. As protein: CASQLFTAKNIQYF. The full variable domain, with the rest looked up from reference TRBV30 and TRBJ2-4, is SQTIHQWPATLVQPVGSPLSLECTVEGTSNPNLYWYRQAAGRGLQLLFYSVGIGQISSEVPQNLSASRPQDRQFILSSKKLLLSDSGFYLCASQLFTAKNIQYFGAGTRLSVL.

Worth noting for this clone: Additional DNA sequences in this sample encode the identical CDR3. The chain combines TRBV24-1 with TRBJ2-3; D call uncertain. Germline CDR1 reads KGHDR; CDR2 reads SFDVKD. Trimming removed 3 bases from V and 4 bases from J, with 10 bases in between. The length of the CDR3 is 14 residues. The CDR3 protein is CATSDPRRADTQYF. CDR3 bases: TGTGCCACCAGTGATCCCCGACGGGCAGATACGCAGTATTTT.

CDR3 DNA: TGTGCCAGTAGGGGGACAGGGGAAGGGAAGACCCAGTACTTC. Translation gives CASRGTGEGKTQYF. The genes are TRBV19 and TRBJ2-5, with 10 bases lining up with TRBD1. The CDR3 runs to 14 residues. Trimming took 6 bases from V and 6 from J; bases not matched to a gene: 7. Germline CDR1 LNHDA, CDR2 SQIVND (reference sequence).

This chain links TRBV4-1 with TRBJ1-6; D gene ambiguous. The ends were cut back, 1 base at V and 8 bases at J, with 15 bases in the middle. There are 16 residues in the CDR3. CDR1 is MGHRA and CDR2 is YSYEKL in the germline V gene. CDR3 nucleotides: TGCGCCAGCAGCCAAGGGCCCGGGGTGTTGGATTCACCCCTCCACTTT. Translated, it gives CASSQGPGVLDSPLHF.

The CDR3 nucleotides are TGCGCCAGCAGCTTACAGACAGCCGGAGACGGGGAGCTGTTTTTT. It is translated as CASSLQTAGDGELFF. The chain joins TRBV5-1 to TRBJ2-2, with D maybe TRBD1 (5 bases). V was clipped by 2 bases and J by 7 bases, with 15 bases between them. Germline V gene sequence: CDR1 SGHRS, CDR2 YFSETQ. This CDR3 is 15 amino acids long.

The chain uses TRBV5-1 and TRBJ1-2; no definite D call. V was shortened by 1 base and J by 8 bases, with 18 bases between the two germline ends. CDR3 length: 15 amino acids. Germline CDR1 is SGHRS and CDR2 is YFSETQ. CDR3 sequence: CASSLSAPPKEGYTF. DNA of the CDR3: TGCGCCAGCAGCTTGTCGGCCCCCCCCAAGGAGGGCTACACCTTC.

This chain links TRBV18 with TRBJ2-3; 7 nucleotides line up with TRBD1. CDR3 length: 16 amino acids. CDR1 and CDR2 from the germline V gene are KGHSH and LQKENI. Trimming at V came to 5 bases and at J to 0 bases, leaving 8 bases not matched to a gene. This chain's CDR3 is CASSSTADRSTDTQYF. The CDR3 nucleotides are TGTGCCAGCTCATCCACAGCGGACAGGAGCACAGATACGCAGTATTTT.

This chain connects TRBV7-3 to TRBJ2-3; D is possibly TRBD2 (6 bases). The CDR3 runs 16 residues. Germline V gene data show CDR1 as SGHTA and CDR2 as FQGTGA. The V end lost 2 bases, the J end lost 0 bases, and 12 bases lay between the germline ends. The CDR3 nucleotides read TGTGCCAGCAGCTTAGCGGCCGGGGGTAGCACAGATACGCAGTATTTT. Protein sequence: CASSLAAGGSTDTQYF.

This clone turned up a few times. The V gene is TRBV4-1, the J gene TRBJ2-1, with 7 nucleotides matching TRBD1. The CDR3 spans 19 residues. Germline assignment: CDR1 MGHRA and CDR2 YSYEKL. V trimming: 0 bases; J trimming: 4 bases; junction bases outside the gene matches: 15. In nucleotides, the CDR3 is TGCGCCAGCAGCCAAGATGCCCCGACAGGGCGAATGGCTTACAATGAGCAGTTCTTC. Translation gives CASSQDAPTGRMAYNEQFF.

The chain joins TRBV27 to TRBJ1-2, with 7 bases lining up with TRBD1. CDR1 is MNHEY and CDR2 is SMNVEV in the germline V gene (reference sequence). This CDR3 is 13 amino acids long. The junction had 5 bases not matched to a gene; V was cut back by 6 bases and J by 4 bases. DNA of the CDR3: TGTGCCAGCAGGAGGACAGGAAGCTATGGCTACACCTTC. It is translated as CASRRTGSYGYTF.

This CDR3 reads CASSPTPDGARNEQFF. CDR3 in DNA: TGCGCCAGCAGCCCCACTCCCGATGGGGCGCGCAATGAGCAGTTCTTC. This rearrangement joins TRBV5-1 to TRBJ2-1; weak D call: TRBD1 (5 bases). The CDR3 consists of 16 residues. Trimming pared 4 bases from V and 6 bases from J, leaving 20 bases between. The V gene's germline CDR1 is SGHRS and CDR2 YFSETQ. Full variable domain (missing parts from reference TRBV5-1 and TRBJ2-1): KAGVTQTPRYLIKTRGQQVTLSCSPISGHRSVSWYQQTPGQGLQFLFEYFSETQRNKGNFPGRFSGRQFSNSRSEMNVSTLELGDSALYLCASSPTPDGARNEQFFGPGTRLTVL.

The chain carries TRBV19 and TRBJ1-5; 8 bases align to TRBD1. Looked up from germline, CDR1 is LNHDA and CDR2 is SQIVND (reference sequence). The CDR3 loop spans 15 amino acids. V lost 6 bases and J lost 5; bases outside the gene matches: 9. The CDR3 spells CASSRLDRVDQPQHF. The CDR3 region has the DNA TGTGCCAGTAGCCGTTTGGACAGGGTTGATCAGCCCCAGCATTTT.

The rearrangement uses TRBV6-6 and TRBJ2-7, with D possibly matching TRBD1 (6 bases). The germline CDR1 and CDR2 sequences are MNHNY and SVGAGI (reference sequence). The CDR3 has 15 amino acids. The germline V and J ends were trimmed by 4 bases and 4 bases, with 17 bases remaining between them. DNA for the CDR3: TGTGCCAGCAGTTTAGCGTCAGGGGCGACTTACGAGCAGTACTTC. Translating gives CASSLASGATYEQYF.

The chain uses TRBV24-1 and TRBJ2-1; perhaps TRBD1 as D (6 bases). This CDR3 comprises 17 residues. The V and J ends lost 2 bases and 7 bases respectively, with 20 bases between them. CDR1 KGHDR and CDR2 SFDVKD come from the germline V gene. This chain's CDR3 is CATSDSGGSGAPNEQFF. Here the CDR3 DNA reads TGTGCCACCAGTGATTCCGGCGGGTCAGGGGCGCCGAATGAGCAGTTCTTC.

V gene TRBV6-5 combines with J gene TRBJ2-6, with TRBD1 as a possible D gene (5 bases). Germline values: CDR1 MNHEY, CDR2 SVGAGI. The CDR3 has 15 residues. Trimming took 5 bases from V and 2 from J, leaving 10 bases between them. The CDR3 sequence: CASSLGQTGANVLTF. As DNA, the CDR3 is TGTGCCAGCAGTCTTGGACAAACTGGGGCCAACGTCCTGACTTTC.

The chain is built from TRBV5-4 and TRBJ1-1; D is undetermined. Looked up from germline, CDR1 is SGHNT and CDR2 is YYREEE (reference sequence). The CDR3 is 12 residues long. The ends were cut back, 1 base at V and 3 bases at J, with 4 bases in the middle. The CDR3 bases are TGTGCCAGCAGCTTGACTCACACTGAAGCTTTCTTT. This codes for CASSLTHTEAFF.

On this clone itself: This CDR3 is also generated by other DNA sequences in the sample. The V call is TRBV2, the J call TRBJ1-1; possible D gene TRBD1, 5 bases. This CDR3 region has 12 residues. The germline CDR1 and CDR2 sequences are SNHLY and FYNNEI. V was pared by 6 bases and J by 1 base, with 6 bases between. This chain's CDR3 is CASRTANTEAFF. The CDR3 bases are TGTGCCAGCAGGACAGCGAACACTGAAGCTTTCTTT.

This clone was detected only a few times. V gene TRBV5-1 combines with J gene TRBJ2-1; 11 bases line up with TRBD2. Germline V gene sequence: CDR1 SGHRS, CDR2 YFSETQ. The junction had 9 bases not matched to a gene; V was cut back by 5 bases and J by 5 bases. CDR3 size: 16 residues. CDR3 amino acids: CASRPPLAGGHNEQFF. The CDR3 coding sequence is TGCGCCAGCAGACCCCCCCTAGCGGGGGGCCACAATGAGCAGTTCTTC.

This clone was picked up a small number of times. V gene TRBV2 combines with J gene TRBJ1-1, with D unresolved. The CDR3 spans 12 residues. Trimming pared 10 bases from V and 4 bases from J, leaving 13 bases between. Germline V lookup: CDR1 SNHLY, CDR2 FYNNEI. CDR3 sequence (DNA): TGTGCCACCCGGTATCCGAGCACTGAAGCTTTCTTT. This codes for CATRYPSTEAFF.

The chain has TRBV12-3 or TRBV12-4 and TRBJ1-2, with a possible D match to TRBD1 (5 bases). V was clipped by 6 bases and J by 4 bases, with 12 bases between them. This CDR3 region has 13 residues. The CDR3 loop is CASRKGGTYGYTF. CDR3 nucleotide sequence: TGTGCCAGCAGAAAAGGAGGGACCTATGGCTACACCTTC.

In its sample, this clone was seen a few times. The rearrangement uses TRBV30 and TRBJ1-1, with a tentative D call TRBD1 (6 bases). In germline, CDR1 is GTSNPN, CDR2 SVGIG (reference sequence). Trimming pared 7 bases from V and 0 bases from J, leaving 12 bases between. This CDR3 contains 13 residues. The CDR3 nucleotides read TGTGCCTCATCCAGGGGAATGAACACTGAAGCTTTCTTT. Its protein product is CASSRGMNTEAFF.

The chain has TRBV2 and TRBJ1-1; 7 bases align to TRBD1. Germline CDR1 reads SNHLY; CDR2 reads FYNNEI. The CDR3 has 13 residues. The trim removed 7 bases at V and 7 bases at J, leaving 9 bases unmatched. The DNA of the CDR3 is TGTGCCAGCATCGGGACAGTACAGGGTGAAGCTTTCTTT. This encodes CASIGTVQGEAFF.

The J gene is TRBJ2-3, the V gene TRBV5-5, with TRBD2 matching 10 bases. With 4 bases clipped from V and 7 bases from J, the junction kept 12 bases outside the gene matches. CDR1 is SGHKS and CDR2 is YYEKEE in the germline V gene (reference sequence). The length of the CDR3 is 16 residues. Written as DNA, the CDR3 is TGTGCCAGCAGCCCCAGGGCTAGCGGGGGTGTGTATACGCAGTATTTT. Its protein product is CASSPRASGGVYTQYF.